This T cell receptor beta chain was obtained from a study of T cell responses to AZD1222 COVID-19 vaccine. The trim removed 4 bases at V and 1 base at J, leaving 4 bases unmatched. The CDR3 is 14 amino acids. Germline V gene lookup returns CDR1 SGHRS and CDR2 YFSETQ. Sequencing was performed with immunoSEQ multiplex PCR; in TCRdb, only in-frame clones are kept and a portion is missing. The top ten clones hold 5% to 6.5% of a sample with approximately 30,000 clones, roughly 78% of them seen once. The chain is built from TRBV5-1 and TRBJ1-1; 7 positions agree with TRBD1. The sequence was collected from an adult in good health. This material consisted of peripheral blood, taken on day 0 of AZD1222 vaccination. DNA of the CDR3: TGCGCCAGCAGCACGGGACAGCCGAACACTGAAGCTTTCTTT. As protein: CASSTGQPNTEAFF.